The present T cell receptor (beta chain) was sequenced within a study of response to subunit inactivated influenza vaccine. Study results and limitations: Authors suggested each seasonal influenza vaccination recruits few new T cells.

TCRdb called the RT-PCR reads again in MiXCR, with one record for every CDR3 protein. The data contain some 640,000 distinct CDR3 sequences, approximately 15% of them seen just once; the ten biggest clones take up around 6.5%. Turning to this clonotype: Its antigen is not identified.

The CDR3 sequence is 17 residues long. Trimming stripped 0 bases from V and 7 bases from J, with 16 bases between. Germline V CDR1 and CDR2: LGHNA, YNFKEQ. The sequence was obtained from a man in his forties or fifties who received an inactivated influenza vaccine. The J gene is TRBJ1-6, the V gene TRBV4-2; D unclear. The sequences come from PBMCs from blood, collected 14 to 15 days before vaccination. CDR3 coding DNA: TGTGCCAGCAGCCAAGAGCCACAGTCAAGCTTAAATTCACCCCTCCACTTT. Protein product: CASSQEPQSSLNSPLHF.